These 12 T cell receptor beta chains were all obtained from the same sample, sequenced in a study of T-cell memory formation after mild COVID-19. TCRdb passed the 5' RACE reads through MiXCR, listing each CDR3 protein once. The profile shows roughly 600,000 distinct CDR3 sequences, around 17% of them singletons. Specimen: PBMCs or a T cell subset sorted from them (not recorded which). The source is an adult woman who had mild COVID-19 (a few samples of this study predate the infection). Cell type and time point are not known.

V is TRBV12-3 or TRBV12-4 and J is TRBJ2-4, with no clear D. The CDR3 loop spans 16 amino acids. V was trimmed by 6 bases and J by 1 base, leaving 16 bases between them. CDR3 amino acids: CASSQRYGLAKNIQYF. The CDR3 DNA reads as TGTGCCAGCAGCCAGAGATATGGGCTTGCCAAAAACATTCAGTACTTC.

This clonotype occurred many times. V is TRBV4-3 and J is TRBJ2-1; D gene unclear. The CDR3 is 13 amino acids. Trimming left V 0 bases short and J 6 bases short, with 6 bases between. The V gene's germline CDR1 is LGHNA and CDR2 YSLEER. The CDR3 spells CASSQEVSNEQFF. The CDR3 DNA sequence: TGCGCCAGCAGCCAAGAAGTTTCCAATGAGCAGTTCTTC.

This chain joins TRBV12-2 and TRBJ2-5; TRBD1, as called in the table, went unchecked against the DNA. TRBV12-2 is flagged as a pseudogene. The CDR3 spans 14 residues. The CDR3 DNA reads TGTGCAAGTCGCTTCCCGACAGGTGGGGAGACCCAGTACTTC. It encodes CASRFPTGGETQYF.

V and J are TRBV12-3 or TRBV12-4 and TRBJ2-7; maybe TRBD2 (5 bases). The V end was cut by 6 bases, the J end by 5 bases, with 14 bases between. CDR3 length: 13 amino acids. The CDR3 is CASSPGNVDEQYF. CDR3 nucleotide sequence: TGTGCCAGCAGCCCGGGGAATGTAGACGAGCAGTACTTC.

As regards this clonotype: Compared with germline, one end of the junction differs, possibly owing to a read error. The rearrangement joins TRBV12-3 or TRBV12-4 to TRBJ2-3, with D possibly matching TRBD2 (6 bases). This CDR3 comprises 17 residues. The CDR3 region has the DNA TGTGCCACCAGTTTCAGGAGGGGAACCCTCGGCACAGATACGCAGTATTTT. This encodes CATSFRRGTLGTDTQYF.

The rearrangement joins TRBV7-3 to TRBJ2-7; tentatively, D is TRBD1 (6 bases). Germline lookup yields CDR1 SGHTA and CDR2 FQGTGA. Trimming left V 5 bases short and J 2 bases short, with 13 bases between. This CDR3 region has 14 residues. As DNA, the CDR3 is TGTGCCAGCAGCGTTGACAGGCCCCCCTACGAGCAGTACTTC. It encodes CASSVDRPPYEQYF.

This clonotype came up a few times. The genes are TRBV2 and TRBJ2-5, with TRBD2 matching 10 bases. CDR1 and CDR2 from the germline V gene are SNHLY and FYNNEI. This CDR3 region has 13 residues. V gave up 3 bases and J gave up 7 bases; unmatched junction bases: 2. The CDR3 loop reads CASSELAGATQYF. The CDR3 DNA reads as TGTGCCAGCAGTGAGCTAGCGGGAGCGACCCAGTACTTC.

This clonotype was counted only a few times. The J gene is TRBJ2-3, the V gene TRBV7-2; D is unresolved. Germline V gene lookup returns CDR1 SGHTA and CDR2 FQGNSA. Trimming cost V 4 bases and J 2 bases, with 7 bases left between them. The CDR3 runs to 13 residues. The CDR3 region has the DNA TGTGCCAGCAGCTATCCTGCCACAGATACGCAGTATTTT. It codes for CASSYPATDTQYF.

The sample holds a few counts of this clonotype. V is TRBV7-6 and J is TRBJ2-3, with D unresolved. CDR3 size: 14 residues. Germline CDR1 reads SGHVS; CDR2 reads FNYEAQ. Deletions cut 2 bases from V and 0 bases from J, with 6 bases between. CDR3 sequence: CASSLQTSTDTQYF. Written as DNA, the CDR3 is TGTGCCAGCAGCTTACAAACTAGCACAGATACGCAGTATTTT.

The chain has TRBV6-5 and TRBJ2-1, with 12 bases aligning to TRBD2. The CDR3 is 17 residues long. J gave up 8 bases and V 6 bases, and 14 bases lay outside the gene matches. The germline CDR1 and CDR2 sequences are MNHEY and SVGAGI. CDR3 sequence: CASSYARTSGAGDEQFF. In nucleotides, the CDR3 is TGTGCCAGCAGCTATGCGAGGACTAGCGGGGCGGGCGATGAGCAGTTCTTC.

The CDR3, as DNA: TGTGCCAGCAGCTTAACCCGGGACAGGGGGACTCCCGAGCAGTACTTC. Amino acid sequence: CASSLTRDRGTPEQYF. The chain recombines TRBV7-9 with TRBJ2-7; 11 bases line up with TRBD1. J gave up 6 bases and V 2 bases, and 9 bases lay outside the gene matches. The CDR3 contains 16 residues. Germline V gene data show CDR1 as SEHNR and CDR2 as FQNEAQ (reference sequence).

This chain links TRBV5-1 with TRBJ2-1; 8 positions match TRBD1. This CDR3 has 16 amino acids. Germline V gene data show CDR1 as SGHRS and CDR2 as YFSETQ. J gave up 5 bases and V 5 bases, and 12 bases lay outside the gene matches. The CDR3 DNA reads TGCGCCAGCAGACAAGAGACAGGGGCGGTGCACAATGAGCAGTTCTTC. Amino acid sequence: CASRQETGAVHNEQFF.